The next 3 T cell receptor beta chains were all read from a single sample in a study of read filtering for tumor transcriptome and immune sequencing. Molecular barcoded adaptors covering alpha/delta and beta/gamma chains were used on 400 ng RNA. From the reads, TCRdb called clonotypes with MiXCR, one entry per CDR3 protein. The table lists some 130,000 distinct CDR3 sequences, about 13% of them singletons. Material: a population of CD138-negative cells sorted from bone marrow. All receptors come from a donor aged 40 or older with multiple myeloma.

Many counts were recorded for this clonotype. This chain links TRBV7-8 with TRBJ2-5; 9 bases agree with TRBD1. The CDR3 runs to 16 residues. The germline gives CDR1 SGHVS, CDR2 FQNEAQ. With V trimmed by 2 bases and J by 5 bases, 9 bases remained unmatched. The CDR3: CASSLIRDRVRETQYF. CDR3 nucleotide sequence: TGTGCCAGCAGCTTAATCCGGGACAGGGTACGGGAGACCCAGTACTTC.

The V gene is TRBV30, the J gene TRBJ1-1, with 8 nucleotides matching TRBD1. The germline gives CDR1 GTSNPN, CDR2 SVGIG (reference sequence). The ends lost 2 bases at V and 4 bases at J; junction bases unmatched: 6. The length of the CDR3 is 14 residues. This CDR3 reads CAWSTDRAFTEAFF. In nucleotides, the CDR3 is TGTGCCTGGAGTACGGACAGGGCTTTCACTGAAGCTTTCTTT.

This chain joins TRBV5-5 and TRBJ1-1, with D possibly being TRBD1 (5 bases). The CDR3 is 15 amino acids. Trimming pared 0 bases from V and 0 bases from J, leaving 9 bases between. Germline CDR1 SGHKS, CDR2 YYEKEE (reference sequence). The DNA of the CDR3 is TGTGCCAGCAGCTTGGGGGACCGGCTGAACACTGAAGCTTTCTTT. It codes for CASSLGDRLNTEAFF.